The clone carrying this T cell receptor (beta chain) was found once. Its antigen is currently unknown. This entry belongs to a study of T cells and Merkel cell carcinoma outcomes. Broader study findings: Merkel cell carcinoma outcomes were reportedly predicted by repertoire and T-cell density.

This CDR3 region has 13 residues. Trimming pared 4 bases from V and 6 bases from J, leaving 10 bases between. Germline-derived CDR1 and CDR2 are SEHNR and FQNEAQ (reference sequence). TCRdb's table, derived via immunoSEQ multiplex PCR, lists solely in-frame clones and lacks some. The sample has about 15,000 clones; 75% to 90% are singletons. The specimen sequenced was tumor tissue from Merkel cell carcinoma. J is TRBJ1-5 and V is TRBV7-9; a possible D gene is TRBD1 (5 bases). The TCR originated in a human donor with Merkel cell carcinoma. This chain's CDR3 is CASSWGESQPQHF. CDR3 coding DNA: TGTGCCAGCAGCTGGGGGGAAAGTCAGCCCCAGCATTTT.